This TCR beta chain was obtained from a study of coeliac disease. Study as a whole: Without high-resolution HLA typing, biased TRBV7-2 usage was queried. Whole-study results and caveats: Unbiased detection of gliadin-specific T cells was judged not feasible with this approach. In active celiac disease, intraepithelial and lamina propria TRB and TRG repertoires were less clonal than controls.

V was clipped by 1 base and J by 2 bases, with 9 bases between them. The CDR3 has 14 amino acids. Germline V lookup: CDR1 SGHRS, CDR2 YFSETQ. As for this clone: Its specificity is not known.

Here immunoSEQ multiplex PCR was the method, and the copy in TCRdb shows in-frame clones only, minus some. The table shows a few thousand clones, with about two thirds occurring only once. Sequenced sample: intraepithelial lymphocytes from the gut. The V and J genes are TRBV5-1 and TRBJ1-2; no firm D call. This TCR was sampled from a woman between 18 and 29 years old with active celiac disease. The CDR3 loop is CASSLRGLNYGYTF. The CDR3 DNA follows: TGCGCCAGCAGCTTGCGGGGTTTAAACTATGGCTACACCTTC.